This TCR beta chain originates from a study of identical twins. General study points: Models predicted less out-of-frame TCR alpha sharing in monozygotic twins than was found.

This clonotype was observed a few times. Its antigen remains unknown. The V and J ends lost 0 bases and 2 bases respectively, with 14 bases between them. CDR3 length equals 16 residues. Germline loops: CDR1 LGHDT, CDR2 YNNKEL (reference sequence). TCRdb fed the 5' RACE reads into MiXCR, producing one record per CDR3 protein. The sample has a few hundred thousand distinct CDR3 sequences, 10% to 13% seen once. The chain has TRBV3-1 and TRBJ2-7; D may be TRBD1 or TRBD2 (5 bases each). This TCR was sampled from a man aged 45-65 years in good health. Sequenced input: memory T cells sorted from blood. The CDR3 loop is CASSQDKGPPPYEQYF. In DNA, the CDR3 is TGTGCCAGCAGCCAAGATAAGGGACCACCGCCCTACGAGCAGTACTTC.